This T cell receptor (beta chain) emerged from a study of blood T cell repertoires in COVID-19 (dated by TCRdb to the early 2020s). With respect to the entire study: Collaborator samples came from the United States, Italy and Spain and covered acute and convalescent phases of COVID-19. Samples came from the ongoing ImmuneRACE study (first 160 participants) plus 1,254 subjects from 6 global collaborators. The prospective study material was composed of cDNA or gDNA derived from T cells, B-cell-depleted T cells, or PBMCs. Sample metadata almost always included a de-identified subject ID, COVID-19 status, age in years and sex. The repertoires were released in a freely available public database intended as a resource for research on the immune response to SARS-CoV-2. Where available, HLA class I and class II types were obtained from metadata supplied by the sample provider rather than from assay-based typing. Deeply sampled blood TCRbeta repertoires from subjects exposed to, actively infected with, or recovered from COVID-19 were included in the dataset.

According to the germline V gene, CDR1 reads SGDLS and CDR2 reads YYNGEE. The V and J ends are trimmed by 0 bases and 5 bases, leaving 14 bases between them. Including the terminal cysteine and phenylalanine, the CDR3 comprises 15 residues. Only the CDR3 region is kept as DNA, spanning 45 bases read in frame from base 1. TCRbeta CDR3 regions were amplified from genomic DNA by means of the immunoSEQ Assay, a bias-controlled multiplex PCR. The original pipeline was this. The number of nucleated cells in each sample was estimated from the amplification of reference gene primers within the assay. Sequence reads were collapsed and filtered to measure the absolute abundance of every unique TCRbeta CDR3 rearrangement. For each sample, productive Simpson clonality was calculated as the square root of Simpson's diversity index over productive rearrangements. Not all clones reach the TCRdb copy of this immuneACCESS table, which keeps in-frame sequences only. Checked studies attribute under half of the gap to unresolved V genes and leave the rest unexplained. D and trimming were read from the DNA, whereas the V and J calls and clone size are those reported in that table. In all, the sample holds roughly 310,000 clones, and over 75% of those were seen once. The top ten clonotypes cover approximately 4% of the sample.

Collaborating institutions collected whole blood in K2EDTA tubes following their own protocols. Collaborator samples were shipped for TCRbeta analysis as frozen whole blood, isolated PBMCs, or DNA extracted from either sample type. This clone was counted once. Its antigen remains undetermined. Base qualities are not provided; no much larger clone lies one nucleotide away. General conclusions and limits of the study: The quantity of clinical and demographic metadata differed by source and by participant and was supplied without curation.

The material sequenced was peripheral blood. The chain was built from TRBV9 and TRBJ1-1; the D gene is perhaps TRBD1, from 5 matching bases. The TCR sequence derives from a woman between 50 and 59 years old with active or convalescent COVID-19. Here the CDR3 is given as CASSVAQEGRTEAFF. The nucleotide sequence reads as follows: TGTGCCAGCAGCGTAGCACAGGAGGGGCGGACTGAAGCTTTCTTT.